A selection of T cell receptor beta chains follows, all from one sample in a study of beta chain features in type 1 diabetes. Generated by immunoSEQ multiplex PCR, the TCRdb table keeps only in-frame clones and is missing some. The table records about 210,000 clones, around 9.9% of them present only once. Sequencing was done on a sample of central memory CD4+ T cells from blood. The receptors stem from a man between 18 and 35 years old in good health. CDR3s include the opening cysteine and the closing phenylalanine or tryptophan. The order of the fields is clone size, J gene, D gene, V gene, CDR3 DNA, CDR3 protein. D genes are given only for firm matches. Clone size is given for some rows only: seen once, a few or many times, or a class if the clone is expanded.

size: -
J: TRBJ2-7
D: -
V: TRBV30
DNA: TGTGCCTGGAGTGTAGGGCTCGCGTACTCCTACGAGCAGTACTTC
CDR3: CAWSVGLAYSYEQYF

size: few
J: TRBJ2-1
D: TRBD2
V: TRBV18
DNA: TGTGCCAGCTCCGCATTAATAGCGGGGGACAATGAGCAGTTCTTC
CDR3: CASSALIAGDNEQFF

size: -
J: TRBJ2-3
D: -
V: TRBV20-1
DNA: TGCAGTGTGGAGGACGTGGATACGCAGTATTTT
CDR3: CSVEDVDTQYF

size: -
J: TRBJ1-5
D: -
V: TRBV4-2
DNA: TGTGCCAGCAGCCAAGACGTGAGGCAGGGGTCGATGCCCCAGCATTTT
CDR3: CASSQDVRQGSMPQHF

size: -
J: TRBJ1-2
D: -
V: TRBV5-6
DNA: TGTGCCAGCAGCTTGGAAAGACAGTATTATGGCTACACCTTC
CDR3: CASSLERQYYGYTF

size: many
J: TRBJ2-3
D: TRBD2
V: TRBV14
DNA: TGTGCCAGCAGCCAAGATAAACTAGCGGGAGGAGATACGCAGTATTTT
CDR3: CASSQDKLAGGDTQYF

size: many
J: TRBJ2-5
D: -
V: TRBV5-1
DNA: TGCGCCAGCAGCTTGGGTCTGGGAACCGTGGAGACCCAGTACTTC
CDR3: CASSLGLGTVETQYF

size: -
J: TRBJ2-1
D: -
V: TRBV7-2
DNA: TGTGCCAGCAGCTTAGGTGGAGGAAACAATGAGCAGTTCTTC
CDR3: CASSLGGGNNEQFF

size: -
J: TRBJ1-1
D: -
V: TRBV7-9
DNA: TGTGCCAGCAGCCCAGCAGGAAACACTGAAGCTTTCTTT
CDR3: CASSPAGNTEAFF

size: few
J: TRBJ2-5
D: -
V: TRBV21-1
DNA: TGTGCCAGCAGCATTGGACTAGCGAAGACCCAGTACTTC
CDR3: CASSIGLAKTQYF

size: few
J: TRBJ2-5
D: -
V: TRBV11-1
DNA: TGTGCCAGCAGCTTAGAGTGGGGTCGTCAAGAGACCCAGTACTTC
CDR3: CASSLEWGRQETQYF

size: few
J: TRBJ2-3
D: -
V: TRBV2
DNA: TGTGCCAGCAGCGTAGCGGAAACCACAGATACGCAGTATTTT
CDR3: CASSVAETTDTQYF

size: few
J: TRBJ2-5
D: -
V: TRBV5-1
DNA: TGCGCCAGCAGCCCGGACCGAGAGACCCAGTACTTC
CDR3: CASSPDRETQYF

size: -
J: TRBJ2-3
D: -
V: TRBV18
DNA: TGTGCCAGCGCGGAAATGGCCGTCACAGATACGCAGTATTTT
CDR3: CASAEMAVTDTQYF

size: few
J: TRBJ2-2
D: TRBD2
V: TRBV18
DNA: TGTGCCAGCTCACCGAGACTAGCGGGAGGTGCCGGGGAGCTGTTTTTT
CDR3: CASSPRLAGGAGELFF

size: -
J: TRBJ1-1
D: -
V: TRBV7-2
DNA: TGTGCCAGCAAGGTTGCCGGGGGTCGGATGAACACTGAAGCTTTCTTT
CDR3: CASKVAGGRMNTEAFF

size: -
J: TRBJ2-1
D: -
V: TRBV29-1
DNA: TGCAGCGTGGGGGCGGTCCAGGGTGAGCAGTTCTTC
CDR3: CSVGAVQGEQFF

size: few
J: TRBJ2-5
D: -
V: TRBV29-1
DNA: TGCAGCGCGTCGGGGCAGGCCCTTGGGGAGACCCAGTACTTC
CDR3: CSASGQALGETQYF

size: many
J: TRBJ2-3
D: -
V: TRBV7-8
DNA: TGTGCCAGCAGCTTAGGCGAGCTGTTCACAGATACGCAGTATTTT
CDR3: CASSLGELFTDTQYF

size: -
J: TRBJ2-1
D: -
V: TRBV5-6
DNA: TGTGCCAGCCTTGTGGGCCAGCGTTACTCCTACAATGAGCAGTTCTTC
CDR3: CASLVGQRYSYNEQFF

size: -
J: TRBJ2-3
D: TRBD2
V: TRBV10-1
DNA: TGCGCCAGCAGTGAGAGTAAGCGGGAGCTAGATACGCAGTATTTT
CDR3: CASSESKRELDTQYF

size: -
J: TRBJ2-7
D: -
V: TRBV29-1
DNA: TGCAGCGGTGCTACCGGGACCAGTTACGGCGAGCAGTACTTC
CDR3: CSGATGTSYGEQYF

size: many
J: TRBJ2-1
D: TRBD2
V: TRBV7-9
DNA: TGTGCCAGCAGCTTACGACTAGCGGACGGCAATGAGCAGTTCTTC
CDR3: CASSLRLADGNEQFF

size: -
J: TRBJ2-1
D: -
V: TRBV7-2
DNA: TGTGCCAGCAGTAACTCGGGACTGGGACACAATGAGCAGTTCTTC
CDR3: CASSNSGLGHNEQFF

size: few
J: TRBJ2-1
D: -
V: TRBV6-5
DNA: TGTGCCATCAGTGGCCGAGACGGCAGGGAGCAGTTCTTC
CDR3: CAISGRDGREQFF

size: few
J: TRBJ2-3
D: -
V: TRBV7-3
DNA: TGTGCCAGCAGCTTTAGGATGGGCACAGATACGCAGTATTTT
CDR3: CASSFRMGTDTQYF

size: -
J: TRBJ2-2
D: -
V: TRBV7-2
DNA: TGTGCCAGCAGCTTGCGGACAGCCACCGGGGAGCTGTTTTTT
CDR3: CASSLRTATGELFF

size: few
J: TRBJ2-1
D: TRBD1
V: TRBV28
DNA: TGTGCCAGCAGTTACCAAGGGGGCGCGTCCTACAATGAGCAGTTCTTC
CDR3: CASSYQGGASYNEQFF

size: few
J: TRBJ2-7
D: -
V: TRBV14
DNA: TGTGCCAGCAGCCAAGGATTAGGGGACCTACCCTACGAGCAGTACTTC
CDR3: CASSQGLGDLPYEQYF

size: few
J: TRBJ1-2
D: -
V: TRBV7-2
DNA: TGTGCCAGCACCCCGGACCCGGGGGTCTATGGCTACACCTTC
CDR3: CASTPDPGVYGYTF

size: few
J: TRBJ2-7
D: -
V: TRBV5-1
DNA: TGCGCCAGCAGCTTGGATACGGGGGAACCCCATCACGAGCAGTACTTC
CDR3: CASSLDTGEPHHEQYF

size: -
J: TRBJ2-3
D: -
V: TRBV18
DNA: TGTGCCAGCTCGCCAAGAGGGAATCGGGAAGATACGCAGTATTTT
CDR3: CASSPRGNREDTQYF

size: -
J: TRBJ2-5
D: TRBD1
V: TRBV10-3
DNA: TGTGCCATCAGTGAGCCCAGGGGGCTGGCGGGTGAGACCCAGTACTTC
CDR3: CAISEPRGLAGETQYF

size: medium-sized
J: TRBJ2-1
D: TRBD2
V: TRBV29-1
DNA: TGCAGCGCTTTGCGACTAGCGGGTGGGAATGAGCAGTTCTTC
CDR3: CSALRLAGGNEQFF

size: -
J: TRBJ1-2
D: -
V: TRBV7-9
DNA: TGTGCCAGCAGCTTAGACTGGGAGATAAGTGGCTACACCTTC
CDR3: CASSLDWEISGYTF

size: few
J: TRBJ2-2
D: -
V: TRBV6-6
DNA: TGTGCCAGCAGTCGACTTCAGGGAACCGGGGAGCTGTTTTTT
CDR3: CASSRLQGTGELFF

size: -
J: TRBJ2-1
D: -
V: TRBV18
DNA: TGTGCCAGCTCAACCAGGGTGGCTGAGCAGTTCTTC
CDR3: CASSTRVAEQFF

size: -
J: TRBJ2-1
D: -
V: TRBV7-2
DNA: TGTGCCAGCAGCTTTGACCCGGCAAATGAGCAGTTCTTC
CDR3: CASSFDPANEQFF

size: -
J: TRBJ2-3
D: TRBD2
V: TRBV5-4
DNA: TGTGCCAGCAGTGCCCCGGGGAGCGGGAGTGTCACAGATACGCAGTATTTT
CDR3: CASSAPGSGSVTDTQYF

size: few
J: TRBJ2-7
D: TRBD1
V: TRBV19
DNA: TGTGCCAGTAGCCCCCGACAGGGGAAAGGCTACGAGCAGTACTTC
CDR3: CASSPRQGKGYEQYF

size: -
J: TRBJ1-5
D: -
V: TRBV9
DNA: TGTGCCAGCAGCCCCGGGGGGGGCCCCAGTCAGCCCCAGCATTTT
CDR3: CASSPGGGPSQPQHF

size: -
J: TRBJ1-5
D: TRBD1
V: TRBV6-6
DNA: TGTGCCAGCAGCCCATCGGACAGGGGGCGAAATCAGCCCCAGCATTTT
CDR3: CASSPSDRGRNQPQHF

size: few
J: TRBJ2-1
D: -
V: TRBV19
DNA: TGTGCCAGTACTAAGGACAGTTACAATGAGCAGTTCTTC
CDR3: CASTKDSYNEQFF

size: -
J: TRBJ2-1
D: TRBD2
V: TRBV6-5
DNA: TGTGCCAGCAGTTCCCGGACTAGCGGGAGATCTGGTGAGCAGTTCTTC
CDR3: CASSSRTSGRSGEQFF

size: few
J: TRBJ1-4
D: -
V: TRBV4-3
DNA: TGCGCCAGCAGCCTACACCAAGGGGGGGCGCGAGAAAAACTGTTTTTT
CDR3: CASSLHQGGAREKLFF

size: few
J: TRBJ2-1
D: TRBD2
V: TRBV5-1
DNA: TGCGCCAGCTATAGCGGGAGGGCCAATGAGCAGTTCTTC
CDR3: CASYSGRANEQFF

size: few
J: TRBJ1-1
D: TRBD1
V: TRBV19
DNA: TGTGCCAGTAGCATAACAGGGGCCCTGAACACTGAAGCTTTCTTT
CDR3: CASSITGALNTEAFF

size: few
J: TRBJ2-5
D: TRBD1
V: TRBV2
DNA: TGTGCCAGCACGGGGTCCAGGGGGCAGGAGACCCAGTACTTC
CDR3: CASTGSRGQETQYF

size: few
J: TRBJ2-7
D: TRBD1
V: TRBV2
DNA: TGTGCCAGCAAAAAGGACAGGGTTTCCTACGAGCAGTACTTC
CDR3: CASKKDRVSYEQYF

size: few
J: TRBJ2-3
D: -
V: TRBV10-3
DNA: TGTGCCATCAGTGACACAGATACGCAGTATTTT
CDR3: CAISDTDTQYF

size: many
J: TRBJ2-5
D: TRBD2
V: TRBV7-2
DNA: TGTGCCAGCAACCTAGCGGGGCAAGAGACCCAGTACTTC
CDR3: CASNLAGQETQYF